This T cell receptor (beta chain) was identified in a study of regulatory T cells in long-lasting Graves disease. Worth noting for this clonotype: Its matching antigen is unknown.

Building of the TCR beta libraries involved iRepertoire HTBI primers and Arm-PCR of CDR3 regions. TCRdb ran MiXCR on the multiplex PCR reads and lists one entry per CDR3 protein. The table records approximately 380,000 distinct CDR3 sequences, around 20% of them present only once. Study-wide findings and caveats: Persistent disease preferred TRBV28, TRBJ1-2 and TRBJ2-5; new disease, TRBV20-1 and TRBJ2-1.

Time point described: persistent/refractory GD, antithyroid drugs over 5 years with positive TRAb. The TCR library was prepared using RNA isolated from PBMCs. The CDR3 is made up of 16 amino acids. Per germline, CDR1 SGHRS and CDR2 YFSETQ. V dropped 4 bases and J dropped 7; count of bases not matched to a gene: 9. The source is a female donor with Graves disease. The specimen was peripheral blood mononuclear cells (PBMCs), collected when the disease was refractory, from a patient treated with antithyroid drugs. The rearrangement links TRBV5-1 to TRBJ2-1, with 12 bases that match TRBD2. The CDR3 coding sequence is TGCGCCAGCAGCCTTAGACTAGCGGGAGCCAATAATGAGCAGTTCTTC. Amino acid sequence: CASSLRLAGANNEQFF.